Detailed here is one TCR beta chain. The entry originates in a study of OX40 agonist ivuxolimab in advanced cancers. Using immunoSEQ multiplex PCR, the repertoire was profiled, and TCRdb retains in-frame clones only, with some absent. The table records roughly 26,000 clones, 76% of them present only once. The CDR3 length is 14 residues. The germline CDR1 and CDR2 sequences are SGHAT and FQNNGV. The V end lost 1 base, the J end lost 0 bases, and 5 bases lay between the germline ends. The sequencing here drew on CD4+ or CD8+ T cells sorted from blood, taken in a trial of the OX40 agonist ivuxolimab. The V gene is TRBV11-2, the J gene TRBJ2-3; D unresolved. The TCR originated in an adult with an advanced solid tumor such as melanoma, head and neck, liver or kidney cancer. This CDR3 reads CASSLAPSTDTQYF. The CDR3 bases are TGTGCCAGCAGCTTAGCCCCTAGCACAGATACGCAGTATTTT.